This T cell receptor (beta chain) was sequenced for a study of T cell clonality in common variable immunodeficiency. General study findings and limits: In common variable immunodeficiency, TCR beta chains reportedly carried fewer deletions and N-nucleotide insertions.

Control and CVID samples contributed equal amounts of genomic DNA. The repertoire was sequenced with immunoSEQ multiplex PCR; TCRdb's copy has only in-frame clones and lacks some. The sample was found to contain approximately 30,000 clones, and every one recurs. This clone appeared a few times. Its antigen is unidentified. The sequence runs out 3 residues before the end of the CDR3; the remainder is reconstructed from the germline J gene. Germline assignment: CDR1 LNHDA and CDR2 SQIVND (reference sequence). The CDR3 consists of 17 residues. V gave up 5 bases and J gave up 3 bases; unmatched junction bases: 13.

The sequence was collected from a human donor with common variable immunodeficiency. Sequencing was carried out using peripheral blood mononuclear cells. The chain is built from TRBV19 and TRBJ2-1; the match to TRBD1 covers 7 bases. The sequenced part of the CDR3 DNA is TGTGCCAGTAGTTCTAACCTTGCCGGGACAGTCTACAATGAG. Translating gives CASSSNLAGTVYNE. The entire CDR3 sequence reads CASSSNLAGTVYNEQFF.